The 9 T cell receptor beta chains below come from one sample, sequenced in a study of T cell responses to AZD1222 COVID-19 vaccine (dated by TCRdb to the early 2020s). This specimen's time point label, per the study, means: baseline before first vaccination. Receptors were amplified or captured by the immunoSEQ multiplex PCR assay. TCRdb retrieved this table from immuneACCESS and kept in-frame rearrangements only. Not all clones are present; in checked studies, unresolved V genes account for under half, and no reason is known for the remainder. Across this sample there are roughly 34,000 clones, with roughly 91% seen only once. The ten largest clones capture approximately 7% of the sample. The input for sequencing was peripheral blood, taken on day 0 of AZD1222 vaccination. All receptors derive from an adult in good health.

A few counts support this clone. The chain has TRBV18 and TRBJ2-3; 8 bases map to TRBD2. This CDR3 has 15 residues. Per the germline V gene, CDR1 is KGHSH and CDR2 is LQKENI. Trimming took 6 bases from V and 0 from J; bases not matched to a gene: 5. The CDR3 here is CASSPVAGSTDTQYF. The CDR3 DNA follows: TGTGCCAGCTCTCCAGTAGCGGGAAGCACAGATACGCAGTATTTT.

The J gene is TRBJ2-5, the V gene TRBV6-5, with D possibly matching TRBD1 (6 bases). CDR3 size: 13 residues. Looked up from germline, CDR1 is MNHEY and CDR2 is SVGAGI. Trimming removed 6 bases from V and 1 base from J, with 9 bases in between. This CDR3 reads CASRKDSQETQYF. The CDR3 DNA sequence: TGTGCCAGCAGAAAGGACAGCCAAGAGACCCAGTACTTC.

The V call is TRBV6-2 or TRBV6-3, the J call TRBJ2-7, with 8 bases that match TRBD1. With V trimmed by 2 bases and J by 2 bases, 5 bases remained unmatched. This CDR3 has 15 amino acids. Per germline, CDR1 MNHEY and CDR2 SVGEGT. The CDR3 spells CASSYLDRDAYEQYF. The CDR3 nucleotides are TGTGCCAGCAGTTACCTGGACAGGGACGCCTACGAGCAGTACTTC.

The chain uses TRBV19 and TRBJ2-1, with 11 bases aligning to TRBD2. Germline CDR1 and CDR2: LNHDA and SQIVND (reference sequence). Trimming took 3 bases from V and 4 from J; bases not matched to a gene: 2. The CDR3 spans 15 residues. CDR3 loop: CASSMTSGEYNEQFF. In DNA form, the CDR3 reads TGTGCCAGTAGTATGACTAGCGGGGAATACAATGAGCAGTTCTTC. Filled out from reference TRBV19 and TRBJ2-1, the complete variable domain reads DGGITQSPKYLFRKEGQNVTLSCEQNLNHDAMYWYRQDPGQGLRLIYYSQIVNDFQKGDIAEGYSVSREKKESFPLTVTSAQKNPTAFYLCASSMTSGEYNEQFFGPGTRLTVL.

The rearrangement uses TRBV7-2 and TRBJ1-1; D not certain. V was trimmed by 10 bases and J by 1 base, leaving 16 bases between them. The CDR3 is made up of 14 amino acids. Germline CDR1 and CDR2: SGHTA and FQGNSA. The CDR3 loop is CATKRWGENTEAFF. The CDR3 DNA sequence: TGTGCCACCAAGAGGTGGGGAGAGAACACTGAAGCTTTCTTT.

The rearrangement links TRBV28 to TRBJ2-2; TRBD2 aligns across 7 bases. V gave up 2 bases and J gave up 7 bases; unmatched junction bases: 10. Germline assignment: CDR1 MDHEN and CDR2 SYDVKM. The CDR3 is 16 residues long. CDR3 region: CASSLGGVGQHGELFF. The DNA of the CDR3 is TGTGCCAGCAGTTTAGGGGGGGTAGGCCAACACGGGGAGCTGTTTTTT. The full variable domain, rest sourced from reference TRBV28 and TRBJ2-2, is DVKVTQSSRYLVKRTGEKVFLECVQDMDHENMFWYRQDPGLGLRLIYFSYDVKMKEKGDIPEGYSVSREKKERFSLILESASTNQTSMYLCASSLGGVGQHGELFFGEGSRLTVL.

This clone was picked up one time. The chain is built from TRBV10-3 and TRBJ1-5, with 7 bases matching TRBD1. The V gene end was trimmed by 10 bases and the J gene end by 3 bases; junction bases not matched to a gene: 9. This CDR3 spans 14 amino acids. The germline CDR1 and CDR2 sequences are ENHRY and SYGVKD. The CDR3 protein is CASAGEGANQPQHF. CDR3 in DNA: TGTGCCAGCGCTGGGGAGGGGGCCAATCAGCCCCAGCATTTT.

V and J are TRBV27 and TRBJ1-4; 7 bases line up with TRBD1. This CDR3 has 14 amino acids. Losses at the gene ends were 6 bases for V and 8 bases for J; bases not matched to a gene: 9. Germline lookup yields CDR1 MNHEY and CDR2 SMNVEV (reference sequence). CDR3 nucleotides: TGTGCCAGCAGGCACGCACAGGGGAAAGAAAAACTGTTTTTT. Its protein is CASRHAQGKEKLFF.

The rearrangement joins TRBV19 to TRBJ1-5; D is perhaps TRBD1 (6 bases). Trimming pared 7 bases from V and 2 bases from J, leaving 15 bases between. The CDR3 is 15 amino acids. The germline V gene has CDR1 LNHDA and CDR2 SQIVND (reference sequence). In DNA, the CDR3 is TGTGCCAGTATGCGGACAGACGTGGGCAATCAGCCCCAGCATTTT. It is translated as CASMRTDVGNQPQHF.